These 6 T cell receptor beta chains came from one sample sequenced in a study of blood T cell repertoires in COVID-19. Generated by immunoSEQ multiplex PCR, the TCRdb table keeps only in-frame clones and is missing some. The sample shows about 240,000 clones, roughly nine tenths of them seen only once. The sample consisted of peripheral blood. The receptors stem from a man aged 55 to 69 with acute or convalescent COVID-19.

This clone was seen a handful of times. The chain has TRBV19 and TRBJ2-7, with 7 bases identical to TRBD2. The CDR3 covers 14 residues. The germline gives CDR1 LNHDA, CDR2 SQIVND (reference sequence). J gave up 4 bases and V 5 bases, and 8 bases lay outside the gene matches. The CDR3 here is CASSRSGTTYEQYF. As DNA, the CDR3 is TGTGCCAGTAGTCGGAGCGGGACTACTTACGAGCAGTACTTC.

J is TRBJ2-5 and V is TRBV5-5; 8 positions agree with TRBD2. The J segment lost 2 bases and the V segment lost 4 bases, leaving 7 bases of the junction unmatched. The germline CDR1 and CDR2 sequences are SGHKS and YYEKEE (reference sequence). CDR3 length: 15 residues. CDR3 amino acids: CASSALTGGQETQYF. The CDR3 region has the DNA TGTGCCAGCAGCGCTCTCACGGGAGGGCAAGAGACCCAGTACTTC. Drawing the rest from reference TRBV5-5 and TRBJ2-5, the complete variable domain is DAGVTQSPTHLIKTRGQQVTLRCSPISGHKSVSWYQQVLGQGPQFIFQYYEKEERGRGNFPDRFSARQFPNYSSELNVNALLLGDSALYLCASSALTGGQETQYFGPGTRLLVL.

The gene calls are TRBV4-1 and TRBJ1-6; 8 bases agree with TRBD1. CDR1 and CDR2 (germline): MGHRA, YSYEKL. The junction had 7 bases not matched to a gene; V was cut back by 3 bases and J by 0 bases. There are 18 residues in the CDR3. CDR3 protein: CASSQDNRGSSYNSPLHF. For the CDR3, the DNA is TGCGCCAGCAGCCAGGATAACAGGGGGAGCTCCTATAATTCACCCCTCCACTTT.

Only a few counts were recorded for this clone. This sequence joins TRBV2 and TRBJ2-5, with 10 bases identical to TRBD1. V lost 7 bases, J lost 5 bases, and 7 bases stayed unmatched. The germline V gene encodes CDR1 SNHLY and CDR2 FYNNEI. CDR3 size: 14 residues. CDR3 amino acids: CASTKDRGRETQYF. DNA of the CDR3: TGTGCCAGCACCAAGGACAGGGGGAGGGAGACCCAGTACTTC.

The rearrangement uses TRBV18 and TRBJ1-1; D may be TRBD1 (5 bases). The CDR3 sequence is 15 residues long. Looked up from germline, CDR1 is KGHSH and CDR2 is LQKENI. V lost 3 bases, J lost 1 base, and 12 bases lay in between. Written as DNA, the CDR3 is TGTGCCAGCTCACCGGAGACAGCATCGAACACTGAAGCTTTCTTT. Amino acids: CASSPETASNTEAFF.

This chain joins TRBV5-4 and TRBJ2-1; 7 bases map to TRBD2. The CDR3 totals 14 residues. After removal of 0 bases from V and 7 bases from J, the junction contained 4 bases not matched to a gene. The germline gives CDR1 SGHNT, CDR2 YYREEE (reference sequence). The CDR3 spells CASSLEGLRNEQFF. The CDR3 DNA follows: TGTGCCAGCAGCTTGGAGGGACTACGTAATGAGCAGTTCTTC.